The 21 T cell receptor beta chains reported below all come from one sample, sequenced in a study of vaccination and CD4 T cells after COVID-19. Indicated treatment: approximately nine-day PBMC culture with coronavirus spike peptide pools or control peptides (ViraFEST assay). These receptors have no known antigen. Cultured CD4+ T cell DNA underwent sequencing with the Oncomine TCR Beta short-read assay. One entry per CDR3 protein results from TCRdb running MiXCR on the PCR reads. This sample has over 13,000 distinct CDR3 sequences, with around 53% found just once. Sequenced sample: CD4+ T cells from blood, cultured in vitro. These TCRs come from a human donor who had recovered from COVID-19.

V is TRBV20-1 and J is TRBJ2-1; D remains ambiguous. This CDR3 is built from 16 residues. Trimming took off 0 bases at V and 1 base at J, with 13 bases between the two ends. Per germline, CDR1 DFQATT and CDR2 SNEGSKA (reference sequence). The CDR3 spells CSARDPARDSYNEQFF. In DNA form, the CDR3 reads TGCAGTGCTAGAGATCCGGCCCGAGATTCCTACAATGAGCAGTTCTTC.

J is TRBJ2-1 and V is TRBV6-1; TRBD2 matches at 12 bases. This CDR3 has 15 amino acids. Per germline, CDR1 MNHNS and CDR2 SASEGT. The V segment lost 6 bases and the J segment 6 bases; nucleotides outside the gene matches: 6. Here the CDR3 reads CASSRTSGDGNEQFF. The CDR3 DNA follows: TGTGCCAGCAGCCGGACTAGCGGGGATGGCAATGAGCAGTTCTTC.

The genes are TRBV6-2 or TRBV6-3 and TRBJ2-5; TRBD1 agrees at 8 bases. CDR1 is MNHEY, CDR2 SVGEGT, per germline. CDR3 length: 15 residues. The ends lost 2 bases at V and 6 bases at J; junction bases unmatched: 8. DNA for the CDR3: TGTGCCAGCAGTTACAAGTCAGGGGGCTTGAAGACCCAGTACTTC. It encodes CASSYKSGGLKTQYF.

J is TRBJ1-6 and V is TRBV12-3 or TRBV12-4; 9 positions agree with TRBD1. The CDR3 totals 15 residues. After removal of 8 bases from V and 9 bases from J, the junction contained 11 bases not matched to a gene. The CDR3: CASGGDRVIGSPLHF. The CDR3 bases are TGTGCCAGCGGAGGGGACAGGGTGATCGGTTCACCCCTCCACTTT.

The rearrangement joins TRBV6-2 or TRBV6-3 to TRBJ2-3; 15 bases fit TRBD2. The J segment lost 0 bases and the V segment lost 2 bases, leaving 0 bases of the junction unmatched. From germline, CDR1 is MNHEY and CDR2 SVGEGT. This CDR3 spans 17 amino acids. The CDR3 region is CASSYGLAGGSTDTQYF. The CDR3 region has the DNA TGTGCCAGCAGTTACGGACTAGCGGGAGGGAGCACAGATACGCAGTATTTT.

This rearrangement joins TRBV4-1 to TRBJ1-5; no definite D call. V was cut by 0 bases and J by 0 bases, with 9 bases left in between. Germline CDR1 and CDR2: MGHRA and YSYEKL. The CDR3 length is 16 residues. CDR3 sequence reads: CASSQDRDSSNQPQHF. The CDR3 region has the DNA TGCGCCAGCAGCCAAGATCGGGATAGTAGCAATCAGCCCCAGCATTTT.

The rearrangement links TRBV7-2 to TRBJ1-3, with 8 bases that match TRBD1. Trimming cost V 0 bases and J 5 bases; bases outside gene matches: 6. The CDR3 runs to 16 residues. Germline assignment: CDR1 SGHTA and CDR2 FQGNSA. CDR3 nucleotides: TGTGCCAGCAGCTTAGCTGGGAGGACAGGGAGAAACACCATATATTTT. Encoded protein: CASSLAGRTGRNTIYF. Looking up the rest from reference TRBV7-2 and TRBJ1-3 gives the full variable domain: GAGVSQSPSNKVTEKGKDVELRCDPISGHTALYWYRQSLGQGLEFLIYFQGNSAPDKSGLPSDRFSAERTGGSVSTLTIQRTQQEDSAVYLCASSLAGRTGRNTIYFGEGSWLTVV.

Here the CDR3 reads CASSLEGLGSHEQYF. The CDR3, as DNA: TGTGCCAGCAGCTTAGAGGGACTAGGCTCTCACGAGCAGTACTTC. The chain is built from TRBV11-3 and TRBJ2-7; 8 bases are shared with TRBD2. Germline V gene sequence: CDR1 SGHNT, CDR2 YENEEA. The junction had 6 bases not matched to a gene; V was cut back by 0 bases and J by 5 bases. The CDR3 has 15 residues.

V is TRBV6-1 and J is TRBJ1-5, with 7 bases matching TRBD1. The CDR3 length is 14 residues. From germline, CDR1 is MNHNS and CDR2 SASEGT. V gave up 7 bases and J gave up 3 bases; unmatched junction bases: 6. The CDR3 region is CASTGQVYNQPQHF. The CDR3 DNA is TGTGCCAGCACCGGACAGGTTTACAATCAGCCCCAGCATTTT.

The chain is built from TRBV10-1 and TRBJ1-5; possible D gene TRBD1, 5 bases. The V end was cut by 8 bases, the J end by 0 bases, with 11 bases between. Germline CDR1 and CDR2: WNHNN and SYGVQD (reference sequence). This CDR3 comprises 14 residues. For the CDR3, the DNA is TGCGCCAGCGCGACAGTGGATAGCAATCAGCCCCAGCATTTT. Its protein product is CASATVDSNQPQHF.

This clonotype was recorded a few times. The CDR3 DNA reads TGTGCCAGCAGTGAACCGGGAACAGATACGCAGTATTTT. Amino acid sequence: CASSEPGTDTQYF. V is TRBV25-1 and J is TRBJ2-3; possible D gene TRBD2, 5 bases. V was pared by 2 bases and J by 3 bases, with 6 bases between. Germline values: CDR1 MGHDK, CDR2 SYGVNS. The CDR3 length is 13 residues.

Note on this clonotype: A read error may produce the germline difference seen at one junction end. This sequence joins TRBV11-1 and TRBJ2-2; the D is unclear. CDR3 length equals 14 residues. CDR1 is SGHAT, CDR2 FQDESV, per germline (reference sequence). CDR3 in amino acids: CAGSLNKYTGELFF. Here the CDR3 DNA reads TGTGCCGGCAGCTTAAATAAGTACACCGGGGAGCTGTTTTTT.

This chain connects TRBV6-5 to TRBJ1-1, with D uncertain. CDR1 is MNHEY and CDR2 is SVGAGI in the germline V gene. V lost 0 bases and J lost 0, with 32 bases in between. This CDR3 is 23 amino acids long. CDR3 coding DNA: TGTGCCAGCAGTTACTCGAGTTATGAGGCTTTTGATGGTAAAAAGACCATGAACACTGAAGCTTTCTTT. Translation: CASSYSSYEAFDGKKTMNTEAFF.

The CDR3 spells CASSPPLRTGGFYEQYF. The CDR3 DNA reads TGTGCCAGCAGTCCCCCCCTTCGGACAGGGGGTTTCTACGAGCAGTACTTC. The chain has TRBV28 and TRBJ2-7, with TRBD1 matching 10 bases. This CDR3 is built from 17 residues. From germline, CDR1 is MDHEN and CDR2 SYDVKM. J gave up 3 bases and V 5 bases, and 13 bases lay outside the gene matches.

Only one count was recorded for this clonotype. The chain recombines TRBV28 with TRBJ1-1; a weak D match, TRBD1 (6 bases). The CDR3 is made up of 15 amino acids. Trimming left V 6 bases short and J 0 bases short, with 14 bases between. Germline loops: CDR1 MDHEN, CDR2 SYDVKM. CDR3 residues: CASSPPGDMNTEAFF. The CDR3 DNA is TGTGCCAGCAGCCCCCCAGGGGACATGAACACTGAAGCTTTCTTT.

The V gene is TRBV3-1, the J gene TRBJ1-3; D is undetermined. Trimming removed 3 bases at V and 0 bases at J, with 15 bases between. Looked up from germline, CDR1 is LGHDT and CDR2 is YNNKEL (reference sequence). The length of the CDR3 is 17 residues. CDR3 DNA sequence: TGTGCCAGCAGCCACTGGGCCGACGCGGTCTCTGGAAACACCATATATTTT. This codes for CASSHWADAVSGNTIYF. The whole variable domain, remainder taken from reference TRBV3-1 and TRBJ1-3, is DTAVSQTPKYLVTQMGNDKSIKCEQNLGHDTMYWYKQDSKKFLKIMFSYNNKELIINETVPNRFSPKSPDKAHLNLHINSLELGDSAVYFCASSHWADAVSGNTIYFGEGSWLTVV.

The V and J genes are TRBV7-3 and TRBJ1-2; D not certain. V lost 2 bases, J lost 6 bases, and 10 bases lay in between. The CDR3 is 13 amino acids. The germline V gene has CDR1 SGHTA and CDR2 FQGTGA. The CDR3 region has the DNA TGTGCCAGCAGCTTAGCGCACGGGGATGGCTACACCTTC. This gives the protein CASSLAHGDGYTF.

The V call is TRBV20-1, the J call TRBJ1-2; TRBD1 might be the D (5 bases). The ends were cut back, 1 base at V and 6 bases at J, with 18 bases in the middle. This CDR3 is 15 amino acids long. CDR1 and CDR2 (germline): DFQATT, SNEGSKA (reference sequence). The CDR3 here is CSARVLGQALDGYTF. In DNA form, the CDR3 reads TGCAGTGCTAGAGTGTTGGGGCAGGCGCTAGATGGCTACACCTTC.

This clonotype came up a few times. The chain combines TRBV6-1 with TRBJ1-5; 7 nucleotides match TRBD1. V lost 6 bases, J lost 4 bases, and 15 bases stayed unmatched. This CDR3 is 17 amino acids long. In germline, CDR1 is MNHNS, CDR2 SASEGT. CDR3 residues: CASRTRGGQAANQPQHF. The CDR3 bases are TGTGCCAGCAGAACTCGTGGTGGACAGGCGGCAAATCAGCCCCAGCATTTT.

The chain carries TRBV7-2 and TRBJ2-1, with 9 positions matching TRBD1. J lost 4 bases, V lost 4 bases, and 5 bases had no gene match. The CDR3 covers 15 residues. Germline V CDR1 and CDR2: SGHTA, FQGNSA. This CDR3 reads CASSSTGGGYNEQFF. DNA of the CDR3: TGTGCCAGCAGCTCAACAGGGGGCGGGTACAATGAGCAGTTCTTC.

The chain employs TRBV6-1 and TRBJ2-7; 8 nucleotides align to TRBD1. The ends lost 10 bases at V and 5 bases at J; junction bases unmatched: 10. Looked up from germline, CDR1 is MNHNS and CDR2 is SASEGT. The CDR3 has 13 residues. CDR3 bases: TGTGCCACCCTGGAAACAGGGGGTAACGAGCAGTACTTC. Protein: CATLETGGNEQYF.